The sample holds many counts of the clone carrying this TCR beta chain. Its antigen remains unknown. The record originates from a study of molecular identifiers for immune sequencing clone quantification. On the study more broadly: Five aliquots were made in replicates from the RNA of roughly 21,000 or 96,000 naive CD8 cells, and four were sequenced.

Trimming removed 2 bases from V and 5 bases from J, with 5 bases in between. This CDR3 is built from 12 residues. In germline, CDR1 is LNHDA, CDR2 SQIVND (reference sequence). Naive CD8 T cells underwent sorting with the CD8+CD4-CCR7+CD45RA+ definition. TCRdb reprocessed the PCR reads via MiXCR and lists one record per CDR3 protein. The sample holds around 460,000 distinct CDR3 sequences; about a fifth are singletons and the top ten take around 0.84%. Study-level results: In CMV-specific effectors, clones above 20 copies held over 97% of molecules; naive, under 1%.

V is TRBV19 and J is TRBJ2-3; no clear D gene. The sample consisted of naive CD8+ T cells from blood, with Jurkat cell RNA spiked in. The subset: FACS-sorted CD8+CD4-CCR7+CD45RA+ naive T cells. This clonotype originated in a human donor in good health. Some libraries in this study had Jurkat cell RNA spiked in. CDR3 loop: CASSIIGDTQYF. The CDR3 coding sequence is TGTGCCAGTAGTATAATAGGAGATACGCAGTATTTT.